This T cell receptor (beta chain) was sequenced in a study of monozygotic twins with inflammatory bowel disease. From germline, CDR1 is SGHRS and CDR2 YFSETQ. The CDR3 runs 15 residues. For both chains, the TCRalpha and TCRbeta cDNA went through two nested PCRs of about 15 and 9 cycles. No DNA is given; TCRdb re-called the 5' RACE reads and lists each CDR3 protein once. The sample table sets out a few hundred thousand distinct CDR3 sequences. Points on this clonotype: Its antigen is still unknown.

Overall study findings and caveats: Concordance status among twins (concordant versus discordant) showed no link to repertoire similarity, possibly from limited power. Healthy twins shared more clonotypes with others than IBD patients, most markedly active ones. In patient repertoires, differing immunosuppressive treatments may have added some variability.

V and J are TRBV5-1 and TRBJ1-5; with no DNA, the TCRdb D assignment of TRBD1 cannot be verified. The sample was blood. The sequence came from a human donor with ulcerative colitis or Crohn's disease, or a healthy co-twin of an affected twin (not recorded which). This CDR3 is CASSLEGRGDQPQHF. Full variable domain (outside the CDR3, taken from reference TRBV5-1 and TRBJ1-5): KAGVTQTPRYLIKTRGQQVTLSCSPISGHRSVSWYQQTPGQGLQFLFEYFSETQRNKGNFPGRFSGRQFSNSRSEMNVSTLELGDSALYLCASSLEGRGDQPQHFGDGTRLSIL.